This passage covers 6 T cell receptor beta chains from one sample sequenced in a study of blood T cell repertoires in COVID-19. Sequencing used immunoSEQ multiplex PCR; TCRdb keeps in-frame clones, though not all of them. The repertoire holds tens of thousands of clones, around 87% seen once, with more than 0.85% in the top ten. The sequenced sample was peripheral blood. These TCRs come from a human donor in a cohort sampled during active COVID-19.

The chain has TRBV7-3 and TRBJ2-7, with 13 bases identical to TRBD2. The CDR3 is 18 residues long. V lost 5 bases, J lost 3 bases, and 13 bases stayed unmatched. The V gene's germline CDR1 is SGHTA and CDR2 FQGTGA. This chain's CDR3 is CASSRTSGSSWALYEQYF. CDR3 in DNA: TGTGCCAGCAGCCGGACTAGCGGGAGTTCATGGGCGCTCTACGAGCAGTACTTC.

This CDR3 is CASSFGTPTGEFF. The CDR3 DNA is TGTGCCAGCAGTTTCGGGACACCTACTGGGGAGTTCTTC. The V gene is TRBV12-3 or TRBV12-4, the J gene TRBJ2-1; a possible D gene is TRBD1 (6 bases). This CDR3 has 13 residues. Trimming removed 3 bases from V and 14 bases from J, with 17 bases in between.

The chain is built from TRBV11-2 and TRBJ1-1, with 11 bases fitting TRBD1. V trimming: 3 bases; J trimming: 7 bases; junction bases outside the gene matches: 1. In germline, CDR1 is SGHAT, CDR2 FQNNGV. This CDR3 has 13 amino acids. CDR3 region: CASSLGQGGEAFF. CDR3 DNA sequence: TGTGCCAGCAGCTTGGGACAGGGGGGTGAAGCTTTCTTT.

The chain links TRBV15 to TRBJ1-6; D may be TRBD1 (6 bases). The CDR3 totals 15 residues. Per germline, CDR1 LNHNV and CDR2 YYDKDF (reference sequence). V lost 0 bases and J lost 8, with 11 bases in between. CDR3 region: CATSRDSTGHSPLHF. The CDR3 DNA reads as TGTGCCACCAGCAGAGATTCAACAGGGCATTCACCCCTCCACTTT.

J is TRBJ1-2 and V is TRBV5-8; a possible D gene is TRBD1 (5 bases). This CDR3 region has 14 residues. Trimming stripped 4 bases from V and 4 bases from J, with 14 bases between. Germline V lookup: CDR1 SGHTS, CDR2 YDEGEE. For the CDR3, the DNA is TGTGCCAGCAGCCGCAGCGGGGGGAGCTATGGCTACACCTTC. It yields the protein CASSRSGGSYGYTF.

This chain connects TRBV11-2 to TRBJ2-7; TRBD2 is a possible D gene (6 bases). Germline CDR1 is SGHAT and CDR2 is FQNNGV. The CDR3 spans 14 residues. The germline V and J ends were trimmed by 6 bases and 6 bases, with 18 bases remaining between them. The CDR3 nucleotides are TGTGCCAGCAGGGGTGATCGGGAGTCCGGCGAGCAGTACTTC. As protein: CASRGDRESGEQYF.